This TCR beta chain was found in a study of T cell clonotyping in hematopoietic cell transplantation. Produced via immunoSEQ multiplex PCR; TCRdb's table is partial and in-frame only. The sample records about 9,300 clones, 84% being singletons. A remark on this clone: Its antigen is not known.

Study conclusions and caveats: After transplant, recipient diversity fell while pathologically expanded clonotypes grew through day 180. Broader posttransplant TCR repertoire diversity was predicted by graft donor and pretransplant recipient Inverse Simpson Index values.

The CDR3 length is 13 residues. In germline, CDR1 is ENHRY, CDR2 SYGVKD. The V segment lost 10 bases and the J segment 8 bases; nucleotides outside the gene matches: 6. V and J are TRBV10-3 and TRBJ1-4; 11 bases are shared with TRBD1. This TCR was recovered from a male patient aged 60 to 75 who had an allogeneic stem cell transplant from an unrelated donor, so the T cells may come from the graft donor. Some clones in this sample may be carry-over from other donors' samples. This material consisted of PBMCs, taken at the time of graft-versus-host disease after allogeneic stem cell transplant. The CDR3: CATGQGVGEKLFF. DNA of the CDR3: TGTGCCACGGGACAGGGGGTAGGGGAAAAACTGTTTTTT.